A single sample gave rise to the 6 T cell receptor beta chains below, sequenced in a study of T cells in Graves' hyperthyroidism and ophthalmopathy. The TCR beta CDR3 regions underwent amplification using RNA transcripts as the source. The TCR CDR3 was amplified in a first-round RT-PCR using the HTBI primer set. TCRdb re-analysed the multiplex PCR reads in MiXCR, keeping a single row per CDR3 protein. This table has 600,000 to 700,000 distinct CDR3 sequences, about 45% appearing once. Sequencing was carried out using peripheral blood or thyroid tissue (not recorded which). The receptors derive from an adult man with Graves' disease, either hyperthyroidism or ophthalmopathy (not recorded which).

The chain is built from TRBV29-1 and TRBJ2-3; a possible D gene is TRBD1 (7 bases). The germline CDR1 and CDR2 sequences are SQVTM and ANQGSEA. Trimming removed 6 bases from V and 1 base from J, with 14 bases in between. This CDR3 has 14 residues. The CDR3 DNA reads TGCAGCGTCCCCAGGGGGGTAGGCACAGATACGCAGTATTTT. This gives the protein CSVPRGVGTDTQYF.

This clonotype appeared once. This chain uses TRBV29-1 with TRBJ2-2; the D is unclear. Germline CDR1 and CDR2: SQVTM and ANQGSEA. This CDR3 region has 14 residues. V was pared by 2 bases and J by 4 bases, with 11 bases between. CDR3 bases: TGCAGCGTTGAAAGGCAGTCGGGCACCGGGGAGCTGTTTTTT. Its translation is CSVERQSGTGELFF.

A note on this clonotype: Given a much more abundant clone one base away, this may be a read error. The rearrangement links TRBV29-1 to TRBJ1-1, with D hard to call. Germline-derived CDR1 and CDR2 are SQVTM and ANQGSEA. The length of the CDR3 is 12 residues. Here the CDR3 reads CSSLGLNTEVFF. CDR3 DNA sequence: TGCAGCTCCCTGGGGTTGAACACTGAAGTTTTCTTT.

J is TRBJ2-7 and V is TRBV20-1; 8 bases align to TRBD2. Trimming at V came to 6 bases and at J to 5 bases, leaving 12 bases not matched to a gene. This CDR3 contains 14 residues. Per the germline V gene, CDR1 is DFQATT and CDR2 is SNEGSKA (reference sequence). CDR3 coding DNA: TGCAGTGCCCCGTGGGTAGCGGGAACCAACGAGCAGTACTTC. Its protein product is CSAPWVAGTNEQYF.

CDR3 residues: CASRDSGRVRSYEQYF. The CDR3 nucleotides are TGTGCCAGTAGAGACTCGGGGAGGGTGAGGTCCTACGAGCAGTACTTC. The chain combines TRBV19 with TRBJ2-7, with 7 nucleotides matching TRBD2. The CDR3 is 16 amino acids. Germline values: CDR1 LNHDA, CDR2 SQIVND (reference sequence). The trim removed 6 bases at V and 1 base at J, leaving 12 bases unmatched.

This clonotype came up a few times. The chain employs TRBV2 and TRBJ1-6, with 7 bases lining up with TRBD1. The CDR3 is 15 amino acids. Per germline, CDR1 SNHLY and CDR2 FYNNEI. V shed 10 bases, J shed 5 bases, and the junction held 11 bases outside the gene matches. Written as DNA, the CDR3 is TGTGCCACCCAAGAGACAGGGAGGGATAATTCACCCCTCCACTTT. Translated: CATQETGRDNSPLHF.